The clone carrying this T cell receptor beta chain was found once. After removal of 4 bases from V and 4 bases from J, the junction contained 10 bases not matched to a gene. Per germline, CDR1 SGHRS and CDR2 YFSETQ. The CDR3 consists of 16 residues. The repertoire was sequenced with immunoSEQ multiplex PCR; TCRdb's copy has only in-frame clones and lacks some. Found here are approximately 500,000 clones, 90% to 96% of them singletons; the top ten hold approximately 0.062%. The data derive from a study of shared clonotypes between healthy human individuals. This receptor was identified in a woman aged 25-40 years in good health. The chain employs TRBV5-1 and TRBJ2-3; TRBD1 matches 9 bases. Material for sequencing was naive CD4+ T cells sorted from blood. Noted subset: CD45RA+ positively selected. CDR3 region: CASSPGTGLVADTQYF. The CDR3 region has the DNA TGCGCCAGCAGCCCGGGGACAGGGCTCGTGGCAGATACGCAGTATTTT.